These 20 T cell receptor beta chains were all obtained from the same sample, sequenced in a study of cytomegalovirus exposure and HLA in healthy donors. The table came from immunoSEQ multiplex PCR; TCRdb's copy has only in-frame clones and leaves some out. Of 55,000 to 75,000 clones in the sample, about 96% were seen once. Sequenced material: PBMCs. The receptors originated from a woman under 30 in good health and CMV-seronegative.

The J gene is TRBJ2-2, the V gene TRBV21-1; TRBD2, the table's D call, lacks a check against the DNA. TRBV21-1 constitutes a pseudogene. CDR3 length: 19 residues. The CDR3 nucleotides are TGTGCCAGCAGCACCCAAGGGCCAGCGGGAGGGATACGGGCCGGGGAGCTGTTTTTT. Translated: CASSTQGPAGGIRAGELFF.

This clone was seen once. The chain carries TRBV15 and TRBJ2-2; the match to TRBD1 covers 9 bases. The CDR3 totals 15 residues. After removal of 3 bases from V and 4 bases from J, the junction contained 3 bases not matched to a gene. CDR1 and CDR2 from the germline V gene are LNHNV and YYDKDF (reference sequence). The CDR3 DNA is TGTGCCACCAGCAGCCGACAGGGGGGCACCGGGGAGCTGTTTTTT. The encoded protein is CATSSRQGGTGELFF.

CDR3 protein: CASSEDSYNEQFF. CDR3 bases: TGTGCCAGCTCAGAGGACAGTTACAATGAGCAGTTCTTC. The genes are TRBV18 and TRBJ2-1, with D maybe TRBD1 (6 bases). Germline V gene sequence: CDR1 KGHSH, CDR2 LQKENI. The CDR3 covers 13 residues. With 5 bases removed from V and 4 bases from J, the gap between germline ends came to 9 bases.

This rearrangement joins TRBV27 to TRBJ2-3, with TRBD2 matching 8 bases. Germline CDR1 is MNHEY and CDR2 is SMNVEV (reference sequence). The CDR3 consists of 17 residues. J was trimmed by 6 bases and V by 6 bases; bases with no gene match: 17. CDR3 amino acids: CASRWGRGRPGGDTQYF. DNA for the CDR3: TGTGCCAGCAGATGGGGTCGAGGTCGGCCGGGGGGGGATACGCAGTATTTT.

The CDR3: CASSPGARKGSTDTQYF. In DNA form, the CDR3 reads TGTGCCAGTAGCCCTGGGGCTCGCAAGGGGAGCACAGATACGCAGTATTTT. The chain combines TRBV19 with TRBJ2-3; D perhaps matches TRBD1 (5 bases). Germline assignment: CDR1 LNHDA and CDR2 SQIVND (reference sequence). The V end was cut by 6 bases, the J end by 0 bases, with 19 bases between. CDR3 size: 17 residues. The full variable domain, completed using reference TRBV19 and TRBJ2-3, is DGGITQSPKYLFRKEGQNVTLSCEQNLNHDAMYWYRQDPGQGLRLIYYSQIVNDFQKGDIAEGYSVSREKKESFPLTVTSAQKNPTAFYLCASSPGARKGSTDTQYFGPGTRLTVL.

The genes are TRBV4-3 and TRBJ1-1; a weak D match, TRBD1 (5 bases). Per germline, CDR1 LGHNA and CDR2 YSLEER. The V gene lost 1 base and the J gene lost 1 base, with 13 bases spanning the gap. This CDR3 spans 16 amino acids. The CDR3 spells CASSQAPGPENTEAFF. In nucleotides, the CDR3 is TGCGCCAGCAGCCAAGCTCCAGGGCCGGAGAACACTGAAGCTTTCTTT.

This clone was counted a single time. DNA for the CDR3: TGTGCCAGTAGCCGGACAGGGGACGCTTTTAGTGGCTACACCTTC. It yields the protein CASSRTGDAFSGYTF. This sequence joins TRBV19 and TRBJ1-2; TRBD1 aligns across 9 bases. The CDR3 totals 15 residues. In germline, CDR1 is LNHDA, CDR2 SQIVND (reference sequence). The junction had 12 bases not matched to a gene; V was cut back by 6 bases and J by 7 bases.

The chain combines TRBV7-9 with TRBJ2-7; a weak D match, TRBD1 (5 bases). CDR3 length equals 15 residues. V lost 1 base to trimming and J lost 4 bases, with 14 bases between them. Germline assignment: CDR1 SEHNR and CDR2 FQNEAQ (reference sequence). The CDR3 nucleotides read TGTGCCAGCAGCTTAGGGACAAAGTACAGATACGAGCAGTACTTC. Protein sequence: CASSLGTKYRYEQYF.

This chain connects TRBV28 to TRBJ1-2; TRBD1 matches at 7 bases. Germline CDR1 MDHEN, CDR2 SYDVKM. This CDR3 spans 11 amino acids. The CDR3 region has the DNA TGTGTCACGACAGGGCCCTATGGCTACACCTTC. Encoded protein: CVTTGPYGYTF.

This clone was seen only once. V gene TRBV27 combines with J gene TRBJ2-5; 11 bases line up with TRBD2. Germline V lookup: CDR1 MNHEY, CDR2 SMNVEV (reference sequence). CDR3 length equals 18 residues. V trimming: 2 bases; J trimming: 2 bases; junction bases outside the gene matches: 10. The CDR3 bases are TGTGCCAGCAGTTTAACGGCTAGCGGGGGGACGGATCAAGAGACCCAGTACTTC. It translates to CASSLTASGGTDQETQYF.

This clone was observed a single time. The J gene is TRBJ2-5, the V gene TRBV7-3; a possible D gene is TRBD2 (6 bases). The CDR3 covers 15 residues. CDR1 and CDR2 from the germline V gene are SGHTA and FQGTGA. V shed 2 bases and J shed 7 bases, with 17 bases lying between them. The CDR3 coding sequence is TGTGCCAGCAGCTTAGGTCGGGAGAGCGTGGGGACCCAGTACTTC. Encoded protein: CASSLGRESVGTQYF.

V and J are TRBV25-1 and TRBJ2-1; 8 bases map to TRBD2. The germline CDR1 and CDR2 sequences are MGHDK and SYGVNS. V was pared by 6 bases and J by 0 bases, with 13 bases of the junction left unmatched. CDR3 size: 18 residues. This CDR3 reads CASSDASTGGRSYNEQFF. CDR3 DNA: TGTGCCAGCAGCGACGCGTCGACGGGGGGGCGCTCCTACAATGAGCAGTTCTTC.

The J gene is TRBJ1-3, the V gene TRBV19; D remains unclear. Germline values: CDR1 LNHDA, CDR2 SQIVND (reference sequence). The CDR3 is 13 residues long. Trimming stripped 6 bases from V and 4 bases from J, with 10 bases between. The CDR3 DNA sequence: TGTGCCAGTAGCGCGGGTCCCGGAAACACCATATATTTT. It specifies CASSAGPGNTIYF.

The rearrangement links TRBV28 to TRBJ2-7; possible D gene TRBD2, 5 bases. The V end lost 5 bases, the J end lost 3 bases, and 20 bases lay between the germline ends. Per the germline V gene, CDR1 is MDHEN and CDR2 is SYDVKM. The CDR3 runs 16 residues. The CDR3 reads CASSKTGWVQLYEQYF. CDR3 DNA sequence: TGTGCCAGCAGTAAAACGGGGTGGGTTCAGCTCTACGAGCAGTACTTC.

The rearrangement uses TRBV27 and TRBJ2-3; TRBD1 matches at 7 bases. The V gene's germline CDR1 is MNHEY and CDR2 SMNVEV (reference sequence). The V and J ends lost 5 bases and 4 bases, in that order; junction bases with no gene match: 6. There are 14 residues in the CDR3. This CDR3 is CASSLGTASDTQYF. Here the CDR3 DNA reads TGTGCCAGCAGTCTCGGGACAGCCTCAGATACGCAGTATTTT.

About this clone: A junction boundary mismatches the germline segment, possibly from a read error. J is TRBJ2-1 and V is TRBV20-1; D not certain. Germline-derived CDR1 and CDR2 are DFQATT and SNEGSKA (reference sequence). The CDR3 is 10 residues long. The CDR3 DNA reads as TGCAGTGCTAGAGATTATGGAGAGATCTTC. Translating gives CSARDYGEIF.

The V gene is TRBV10-3, the J gene TRBJ2-2; 11 bases match TRBD1. V was clipped by 6 bases and J by 6 bases; unmatched bases: 12. Germline CDR1 reads ENHRY; CDR2 reads SYGVKD. There are 17 residues in the CDR3. CDR3 region: CAIRGDRGSSVAGELFF. The CDR3 DNA reads as TGTGCCATCAGGGGGGACAGGGGGTCCTCGGTCGCCGGGGAGCTGTTTTTT.

The gene calls are TRBV7-9 and TRBJ1-1; D call uncertain. CDR1 and CDR2 from the germline V gene are SEHNR and FQNEAQ (reference sequence). Trimming took off 4 bases at V and 1 base at J, with 13 bases between the two ends. CDR3 length equals 15 residues. The CDR3 DNA reads TGTGCCAGCAGCTCCCTGGGAGGCCCGAACACTGAAGCTTTCTTT. Protein sequence: CASSSLGGPNTEAFF.

This CDR3 is CSVEGQRRGVNTGELFF. In nucleotides, the CDR3 is TGCAGCGTTGAAGGACAGCGCCGGGGGGTTAACACCGGGGAGCTGTTTTTT. The chain couples TRBV29-1 to TRBJ2-2; 7 bases are a match to TRBD2. The trim removed 1 base at V and 2 bases at J, leaving 10 bases unmatched. Germline V gene data show CDR1 as SQVTM and CDR2 as ANQGSEA. The CDR3 has 17 amino acids.

The chain recombines TRBV6-5 with TRBJ1-2, with D uncertain. The CDR3 extends over 14 amino acids. V was pared by 6 bases and J by 2 bases, with 13 bases between. Germline V gene lookup returns CDR1 MNHEY and CDR2 SVGAGI. The CDR3 protein is CASRSLPPNYGYTF. The CDR3 nucleotides are TGTGCCAGCAGATCCCTACCCCCCAACTATGGCTACACCTTC.